Reported below is one T cell receptor beta chain. Its specificity is not known. The PCR had 60 Vbeta and 13 Jbeta primers. Only in-frame clones appear in the TCRdb table, and some are missing; sequencing was by immunoSEQ multiplex PCR. The table includes approximately 160,000 clones, 80% detected once. This sample is drawn from a study of cytomegalovirus exposure and HLA in healthy donors. For the study at large: One earlier analysis, a look at about 179 million T cells, found fewer than 140 million unique TCR beta sequences.

Overall study results and limits: A later analysis reportedly found fewer N-insertions in an Asian-associated ancestry cluster than the approximately 730-donor mean. With high specificity and sensitivity, the classifier reportedly diagnosed cytomegalovirus status.

This sequence originates from a woman aged 45-65 years in good health and CMV-seropositive. Sequencing was done on a sample of PBMCs.

CDR3 DNA: TGTGCCAGCAGCGCGGGTGGATTGGGTCTAGAGGACACTGAAGCTTTCTTT. Translating it yields CASSAGGLGLEDTEAFF. The chain joins TRBV9 to TRBJ1-1; no definite D call. V was cut by 3 bases and J by 3 bases, with 21 bases left in between. From germline, CDR1 is SGDLS and CDR2 YYNGEE. The CDR3 contains 17 residues. The complete variable domain, with remaining parts taken from reference TRBV9 and TRBJ1-1, reads DSGVTQTPKHLITATGQRVTLRCSPRSGDLSVYWYQQSLDQGLQFLIQYYNGEERAKGNILERFSAQQFPDLHSELNLSSLELGDSALYFCASSAGGLGLEDTEAFFGQGTRLTVV.